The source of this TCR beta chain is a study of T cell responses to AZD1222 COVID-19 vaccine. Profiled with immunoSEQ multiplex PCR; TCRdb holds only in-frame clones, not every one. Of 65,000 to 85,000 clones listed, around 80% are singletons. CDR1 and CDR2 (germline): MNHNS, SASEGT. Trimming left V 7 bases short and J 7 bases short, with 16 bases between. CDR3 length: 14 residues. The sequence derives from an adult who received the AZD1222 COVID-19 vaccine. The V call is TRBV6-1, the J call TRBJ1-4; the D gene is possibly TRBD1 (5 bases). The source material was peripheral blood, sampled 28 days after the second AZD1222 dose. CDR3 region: CASTNGGMGEKLFF. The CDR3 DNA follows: TGTGCCAGCACCAACGGGGGTATGGGTGAAAAACTGTTTTTT.